This T cell receptor (beta chain) appears in the sequencing data of a study of shared clonotypes between healthy human individuals. The table came from immunoSEQ multiplex PCR; TCRdb's copy has only in-frame clones and leaves some out. Seen here are hundreds of thousands of clones, around 97% observed once, and the top ten hold about 0.06%. The J segment lost 0 bases and the V segment lost 4 bases, leaving 28 bases of the junction unmatched. The CDR3 totals 23 residues. Germline CDR1 is LNHNV and CDR2 is YYDKDF (reference sequence). The chain recombines TRBV15 with TRBJ2-7; 9 positions agree with TRBD2. This clonotype was obtained from a woman in her 30s in good health. Specimen: naive CD4+ T cells sorted from blood. Subset reported: CD45RA+ positively selected. CDR3 sequence (DNA): TGTGCCACCAGCAACAAAAACTTGAGTGGTCCGCCCCTCGCGGGAGGGATCTCCTACGAGCAGTACTTC. The encoded protein is CATSNKNLSGPPLAGGISYEQYF.